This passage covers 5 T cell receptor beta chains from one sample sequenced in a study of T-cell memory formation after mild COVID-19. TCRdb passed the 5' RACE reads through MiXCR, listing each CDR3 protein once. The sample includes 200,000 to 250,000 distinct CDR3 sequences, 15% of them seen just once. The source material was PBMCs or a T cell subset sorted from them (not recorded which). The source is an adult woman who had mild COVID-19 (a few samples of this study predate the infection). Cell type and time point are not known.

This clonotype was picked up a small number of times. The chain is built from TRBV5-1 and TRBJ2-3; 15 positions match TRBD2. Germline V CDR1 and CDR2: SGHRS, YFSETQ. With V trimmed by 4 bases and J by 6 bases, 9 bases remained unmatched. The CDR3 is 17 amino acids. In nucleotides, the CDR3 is TGCGCCAGCAGCGCCGGACTAGCGGGGGGGTCAAAGGATACGCAGTATTTT. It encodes CASSAGLAGGSKDTQYF.

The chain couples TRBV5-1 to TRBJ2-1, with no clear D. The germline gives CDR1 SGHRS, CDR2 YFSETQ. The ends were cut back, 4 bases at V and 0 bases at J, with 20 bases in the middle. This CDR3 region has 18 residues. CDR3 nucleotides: TGCGCCAGCAGCCCGAAGTCTATGCTACCCAGCTCCTACAATGAGCAGTTCTTC. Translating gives CASSPKSMLPSSYNEQFF.

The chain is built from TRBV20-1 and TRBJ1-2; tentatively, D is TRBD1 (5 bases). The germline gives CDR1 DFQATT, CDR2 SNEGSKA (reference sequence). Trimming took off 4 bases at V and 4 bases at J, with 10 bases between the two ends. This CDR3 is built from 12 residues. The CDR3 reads CSATGSVYGYTF. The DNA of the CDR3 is TGCAGTGCTACAGGGTCGGTCTATGGCTACACCTTC.

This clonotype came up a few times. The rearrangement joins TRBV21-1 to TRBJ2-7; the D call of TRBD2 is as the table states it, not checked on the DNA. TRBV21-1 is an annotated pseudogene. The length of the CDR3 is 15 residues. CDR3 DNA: TGTGCCAGCAGCAAAGGAGTTACGCGGGACTACGAGCAGTACTTC. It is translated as CASSKGVTRDYEQYF.

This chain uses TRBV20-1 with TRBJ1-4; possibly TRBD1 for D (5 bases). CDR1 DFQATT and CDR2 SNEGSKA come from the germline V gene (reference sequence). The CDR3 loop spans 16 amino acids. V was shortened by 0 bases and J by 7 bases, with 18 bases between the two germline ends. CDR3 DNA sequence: TGCAGTGCTAGAGAGGGCAGGGCGGTTATAGGTGAAAAACTGTTTTTT. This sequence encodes CSAREGRAVIGEKLFF.